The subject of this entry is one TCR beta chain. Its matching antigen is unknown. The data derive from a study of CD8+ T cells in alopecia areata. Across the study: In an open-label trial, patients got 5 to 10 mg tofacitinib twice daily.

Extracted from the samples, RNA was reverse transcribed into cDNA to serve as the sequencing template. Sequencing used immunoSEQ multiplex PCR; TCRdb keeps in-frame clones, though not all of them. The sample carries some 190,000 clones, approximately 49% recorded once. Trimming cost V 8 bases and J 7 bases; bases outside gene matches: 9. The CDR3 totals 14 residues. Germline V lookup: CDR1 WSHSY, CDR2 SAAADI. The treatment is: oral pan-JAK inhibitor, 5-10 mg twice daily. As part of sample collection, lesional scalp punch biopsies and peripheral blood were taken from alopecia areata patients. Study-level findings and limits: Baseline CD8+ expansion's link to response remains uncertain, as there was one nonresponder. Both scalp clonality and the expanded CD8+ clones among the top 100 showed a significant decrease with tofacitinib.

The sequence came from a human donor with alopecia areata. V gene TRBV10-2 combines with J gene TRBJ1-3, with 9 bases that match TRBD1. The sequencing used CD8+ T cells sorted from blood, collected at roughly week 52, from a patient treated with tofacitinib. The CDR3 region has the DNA TGCGCCAGCGAGGAACAGGGGGCGCAGAACACCATATATTTT. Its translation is CASEEQGAQNTIYF.